These T cell receptor beta chains were read from a single sample in a study of T-cell reconstitution after alpha-beta-depleted transplantation in children. TCRdb itself ran the PCR reads through MiXCR, one entry per CDR3 protein. The sample has around 200,000 distinct CDR3 sequences; around 9.6% are singletons. The sequencing used PBMCs from the stem cell graft donor, collected from the stem cell graft. The origin of the receptors is a human donor who donated a stem cell graft to a child with acute lymphoblastic leukemia. Both conserved end residues are part of each CDR3. The order of the fields is clone size, D gene, V gene, J gene, CDR3 DNA, CDR3 protein. D genes are given only for firm matches. Clone size is stated in some rows and not others, as once, few, many or a class when expanded.

>-|-|TRBV20-1|TRBJ2-3
TGCAGTGCTAGACCCGGCGGGGCTTGGGATACGCAGTATTTT
CSARPGGAWDTQYF
>many|-|TRBV7-2|TRBJ2-4
TGTGCCAGCAGCTTTTATGGGGACATTCAGTACTTC
CASSFYGDIQYF
>-|TRBD2|TRBV11-1|TRBJ2-1
TGTGCCAGCAGCTTAGGGTGGGCTAGCGGGGGGTACAATGAGCAGTTCTTC
CASSLGWASGGYNEQFF
>few|-|TRBV12-3/TRBV12-4|TRBJ1-4
TGTGCCAGCAGCCTCGAAGTCTCGGGAAAACTGTTTTTT
CASSLEVSGKLFF
>few|-|TRBV29-1|TRBJ2-3
TGCAGCGTGGGCGGTCCGCCGCAGTATTTT
CSVGGPPQYF
>few|-|TRBV3-1|TRBJ2-1
TGTGCCAGCAGCCAAGATGGAGGGATTGATGAGCAGTTCTTC
CASSQDGGIDEQFF
>-|TRBD2|TRBV6-1|TRBJ2-7
TGTGCCAGCAGCAACTGGGCTAGCGGGGTGTACGAGCAGTACTTC
CASSNWASGVYEQYF
>few|TRBD1|TRBV12-3/TRBV12-4|TRBJ1-6
TGTGCCAGCAGTTCCGGGACAGGGGATAGCTATAATTCACCCCTCCACTTT
CASSSGTGDSYNSPLHF
>many|-|TRBV12-3/TRBV12-4|TRBJ1-4
TGTGCCAGCAGTTTGAGCCCTGCAACTAATGAAAAACTGTTTTTT
CASSLSPATNEKLFF
>many|-|TRBV20-1|TRBJ1-1
TGCAGTGCTCGCCGGACGGCCGGTGCCACTGAAGCTTTCTTT
CSARRTAGATEAFF
>-|-|TRBV5-6|TRBJ2-1
TGTGCCAGCACCGTTGGGACAAAGCAGTTCTTC
CASTVGTKQFF
>many|TRBD1|TRBV5-1|TRBJ2-7
TGCGCCTCAAAAAGAACCCGGGACAGGGTATACGAGCAGTACTTC
CASKRTRDRVYEQYF
>many|TRBD2|TRBV27|TRBJ2-3
TGTGCCAGCAGTCACTGGACTAGCGGGCCGGATACGCAGTATTTT
CASSHWTSGPDTQYF
>-|TRBD2|TRBV5-1|TRBJ2-2
TGCGCCAGCAGCCCCCGAGGAGCGGGAGACACCGGGGATCTGTTTTTT
CASSPRGAGDTGDLFF
>-|-|TRBV10-2|TRBJ1-1
TGCGCCAGCAGAGACTCCGGGACACACTACACTGAAGCTTTCTTT
CASRDSGTHYTEAFF
>few|TRBD1|TRBV12-3/TRBV12-4|TRBJ1-2
TGTGCCAGCAGCTCCGACAGGGGGCTATATGGCTACACCTTC
CASSSDRGLYGYTF
>many|-|TRBV20-1|TRBJ2-3
TGCAGTGCTAGAGTGGTAAATACGCAGTATTTT
CSARVVNTQYF
>few|-|TRBV5-1|TRBJ1-1
TGCGCCAGCAGCTTGGTGGCAGGGAAGGACGCTGAAGCTTTCTTT
CASSLVAGKDAEAFF
>-|-|TRBV3-1|TRBJ1-2
TGTGCCAGCAGCCAGGGGGGATTGACAGCCTATGGCTACACCTTC
CASSQGGLTAYGYTF
>-|-|TRBV4-1|TRBJ1-1
TGCGCCAGCAGCCAAGAACTTCGGGGGCGGACTGAAGCTTTCTTT
CASSQELRGRTEAFF
>few|TRBD1|TRBV6-2/TRBV6-3|TRBJ1-1
TGTGCCAGCAAAACGGAACAGTCAGGGGGCACTGAAGCTTTCTTT
CASKTEQSGGTEAFF
>few|-|TRBV7-9|TRBJ1-1
TGTGCCAGCAGTTTAGAGGGCGGTAGGGAAATAGCTTTCTTT
CASSLEGGREIAFF
>-|TRBD1|TRBV19|TRBJ1-1
TGTGCCAGTAGAGGGACAGGGACCGGGAACACTGAAGCTTTCTTT
CASRGTGTGNTEAFF
>-|-|TRBV11-2|TRBJ2-4
TGTGCCAGCAGCTCGAAATCGACTTGGGAGGCCAAAAACATTCAGTACTTC
CASSSKSTWEAKNIQYF